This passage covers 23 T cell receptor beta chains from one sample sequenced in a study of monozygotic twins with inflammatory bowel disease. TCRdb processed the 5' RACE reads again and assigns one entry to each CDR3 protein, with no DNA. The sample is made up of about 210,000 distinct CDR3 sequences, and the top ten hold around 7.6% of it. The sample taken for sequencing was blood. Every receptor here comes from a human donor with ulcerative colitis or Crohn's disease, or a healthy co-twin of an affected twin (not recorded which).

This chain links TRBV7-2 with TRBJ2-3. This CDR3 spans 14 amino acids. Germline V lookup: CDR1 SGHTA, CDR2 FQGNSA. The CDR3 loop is CASSFLPSTDTQYF. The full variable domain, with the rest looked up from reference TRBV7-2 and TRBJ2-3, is GAGVSQSPSNKVTEKGKDVELRCDPISGHTALYWYRQSLGQGLEFLIYFQGNSAPDKSGLPSDRFSAERTGGSVSTLTIQRTQQEDSAVYLCASSFLPSTDTQYFGPGTRLTVL.

CDR3 loop: CASSLEEWSSYEQYF. The genes are TRBV5-1 and TRBJ2-7. The CDR3 consists of 15 residues. CDR1 is SGHRS and CDR2 is YFSETQ in the germline V gene.

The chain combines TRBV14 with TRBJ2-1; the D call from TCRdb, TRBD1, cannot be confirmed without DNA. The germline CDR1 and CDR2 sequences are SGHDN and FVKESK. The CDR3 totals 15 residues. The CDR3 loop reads CASSFIGGTYNEQFF.

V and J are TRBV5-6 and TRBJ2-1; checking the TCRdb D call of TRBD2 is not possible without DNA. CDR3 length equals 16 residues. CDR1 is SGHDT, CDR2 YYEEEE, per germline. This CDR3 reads CASSPKFSGRADEQFF.

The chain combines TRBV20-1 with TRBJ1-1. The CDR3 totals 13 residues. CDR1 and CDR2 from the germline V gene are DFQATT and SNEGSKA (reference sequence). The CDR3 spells CSADKGGTTEAFF.

CDR3: CASSFIPGSHRSNSPLHF. The J gene is TRBJ1-6, the V gene TRBV5-6. Germline loops: CDR1 SGHDT, CDR2 YYEEEE. The CDR3 runs 18 residues. Full variable domain (missing parts from reference TRBV5-6 and TRBJ1-6): DAGVTQSPTHLIKTRGQQVTLRCSPKSGHDTVSWYQQALGQGPQFIFQYYEEEERQRGNFPDRFSGHQFPNYSSELNVNALLLGDSALYLCASSFIPGSHRSNSPLHFGNGTRLTVT.

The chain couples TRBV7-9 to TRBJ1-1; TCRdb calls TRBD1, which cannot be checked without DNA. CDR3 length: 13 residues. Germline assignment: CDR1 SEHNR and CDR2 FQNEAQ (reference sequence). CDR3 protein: CASSLFDREGAFF.

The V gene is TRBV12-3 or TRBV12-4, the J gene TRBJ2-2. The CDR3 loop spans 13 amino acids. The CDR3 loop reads CASSLARMGELFF.

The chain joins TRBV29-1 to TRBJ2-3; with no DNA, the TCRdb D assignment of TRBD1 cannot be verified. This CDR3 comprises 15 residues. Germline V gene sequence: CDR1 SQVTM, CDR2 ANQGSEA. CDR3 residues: CSVARQGAGTDTQYF.

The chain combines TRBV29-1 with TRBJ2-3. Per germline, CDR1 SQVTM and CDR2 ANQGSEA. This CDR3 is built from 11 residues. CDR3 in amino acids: CSEATSDTQYF.

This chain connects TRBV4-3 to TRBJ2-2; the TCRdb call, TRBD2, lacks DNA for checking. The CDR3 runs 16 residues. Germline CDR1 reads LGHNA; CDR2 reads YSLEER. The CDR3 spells CASSQDARPSTGELFF.

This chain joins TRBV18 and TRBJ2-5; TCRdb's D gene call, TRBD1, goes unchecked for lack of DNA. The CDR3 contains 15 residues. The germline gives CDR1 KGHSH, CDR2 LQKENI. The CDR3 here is CASSPLMGGAETQYF.

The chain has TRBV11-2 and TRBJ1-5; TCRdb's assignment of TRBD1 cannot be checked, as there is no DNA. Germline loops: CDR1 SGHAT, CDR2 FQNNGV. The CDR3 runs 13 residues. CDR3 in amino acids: CASSPGARQPQHF.

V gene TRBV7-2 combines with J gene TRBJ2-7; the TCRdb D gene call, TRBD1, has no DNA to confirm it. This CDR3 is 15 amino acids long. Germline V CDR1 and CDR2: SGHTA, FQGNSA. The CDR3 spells CASSLGGTLPYEQYF.

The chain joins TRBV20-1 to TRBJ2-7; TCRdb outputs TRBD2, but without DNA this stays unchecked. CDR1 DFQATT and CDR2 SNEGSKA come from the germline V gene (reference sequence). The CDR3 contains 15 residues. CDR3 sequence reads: CSALPYAGKSYEQYF.

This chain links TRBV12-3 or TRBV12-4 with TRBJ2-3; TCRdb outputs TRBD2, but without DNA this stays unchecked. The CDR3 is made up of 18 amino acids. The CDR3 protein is CASSRGTESQLTTDTQYF.

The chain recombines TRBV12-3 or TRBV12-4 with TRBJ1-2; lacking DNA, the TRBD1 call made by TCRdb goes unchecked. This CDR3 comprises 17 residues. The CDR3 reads CASSLRGQGASVYGYTF.

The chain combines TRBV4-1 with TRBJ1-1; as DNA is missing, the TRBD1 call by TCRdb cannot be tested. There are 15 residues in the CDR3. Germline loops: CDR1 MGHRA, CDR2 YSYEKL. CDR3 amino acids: CASSHRGDRDAEAFF.

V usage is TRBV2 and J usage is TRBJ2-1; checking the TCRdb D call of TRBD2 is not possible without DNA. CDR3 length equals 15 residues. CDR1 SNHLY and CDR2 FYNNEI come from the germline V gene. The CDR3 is CASSEVSGGHNEQFF.

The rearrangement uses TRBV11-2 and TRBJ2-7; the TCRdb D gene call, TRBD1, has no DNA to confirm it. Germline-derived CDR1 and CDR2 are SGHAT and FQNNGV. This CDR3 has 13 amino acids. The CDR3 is CASSQDRNYEQYF.

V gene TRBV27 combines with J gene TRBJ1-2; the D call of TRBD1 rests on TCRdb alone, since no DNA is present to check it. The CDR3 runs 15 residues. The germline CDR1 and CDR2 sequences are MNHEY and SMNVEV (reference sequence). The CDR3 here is CASSLSGQPIYGYTF.

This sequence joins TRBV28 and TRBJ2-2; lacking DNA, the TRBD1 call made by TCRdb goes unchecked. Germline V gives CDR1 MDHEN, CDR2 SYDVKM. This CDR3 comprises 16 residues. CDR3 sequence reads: CASSLVDRGATGELFF.

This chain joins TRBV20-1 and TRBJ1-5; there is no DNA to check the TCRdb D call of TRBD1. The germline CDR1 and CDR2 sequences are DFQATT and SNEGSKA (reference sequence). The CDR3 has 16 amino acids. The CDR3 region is CSARAGQTDSNQPQHF.